This T cell receptor beta chain was identified during a study of identical twins (dated by TCRdb to 2016 to 2017). General notes on the study: The study deep-sequenced TCR alpha and beta repertoires from monozygotic twins, unrelated adults of various ages and cord blood to test whether fetal clonotypes persist. To rule out contamination, the twin experiments were replicated at different times with different library preparation protocols.

All donors were healthy Caucasians. Three unrelated non-twin adults were additionally sequenced: a male aged 18 to 30, a male aged 50 to 60 and a female aged 50 to 60. Miltenyi CD45RO+ enrichment and human naive T-cell isolation kits were used to isolate memory (CD45RO+) and naive T cells from PBMC. Here is what the overall study found, with its caveats: Abundant cord blood beta clonotypes had fewer insertions, young adult naive repertoires showed a similar but weaker trend, and memory repertoires showed no such trend. Compared with coincidental sharing between unrelated individuals, out-of-frame TCR alpha sequences shared between twins had an excess of sequences with low generation probability. In monozygotic twins, out-of-frame TCR alpha sharing was systematically underestimated by recombination models, although the models agreed with sharing between unrelated individuals. Zero-insertion analyses could be partly confounded by invariant T cells such as MAIT and iNKT, though diverse VJ usage argued against such confounding for most clonotypes. Because the same donors could not be followed over many years, the conclusions depended on cross-sectional statistical analysis. Excess twin sharing in beta out-of-frame sequences was weaker because fewer shared sequences lowered the signal-to-noise ratio.

Libraries were built with 5' RACE. Instrument used: Illumina HiSeq 2000. Template switching introduced a universal primer binding site; the final cDNA contained a unique molecular identifier, enabling accurate counting of TCR cDNA molecules. Specific primers in the conserved constant-segment region were used to synthesize first-strand cDNA for TCR alpha and beta chains. Each cDNA library was double barcoded, with a SMART-Mk sample barcode plus Illumina barcodes, to control for contamination. TruSeq adapter sequences along with Illumina sample barcodes were introduced in two successive PCR steps. Sequencing of the TCR alpha and beta cDNA libraries was done on the Illumina HiSeq platform using custom primers. The study's own analysis went as follows. MiGEC processed the raw reads to extract unique molecular identifiers, while MiXCR was used to determine the CDR3 positions. For each individual, recombination models were inferred using an EM algorithm with the repgenHMM and IGoR tools. Shared clonotype analysis was performed with the tcR package in R, normalizing sharing by the product of cloneset sizes. To study raw recombination without the effects of thymic and clonal selection, out-of-frame nonproductive sequences were analyzed. Clones were called with MiXCR by TCRdb after fastp trimmed the public reads at Q25, and only in-frame beta chains were retained. Rows are combined by CDR3 protein, so each entry shows the most common genes and DNA. In this record, the V and J calls reflect TCRdb's handling and not the investigators' own analysis. Recorded for this sample are 300,000 to 400,000 distinct CDR3 sequences; approximately 8.8% of them occurred a single time. Clones ranked in the top ten supply more than 8% of the sample.

There are 17 amino acids in the CDR3, from cysteine to phenylalanine inclusive. The read is trimmed to its CDR3 DNA, 51 bases read in frame from base 1. V lost 3 bases and J lost 0 bases; the stretch between them is 16 bases long. The table lists this clonotype with many counts. The antigen it recognizes is unknown. Per-base quality was not reported, and no clone a single base away is much larger than it. The chain is encoded by TRBV12-3 or TRBV12-4 joined to TRBJ2-3; too little of a D gene remains to name it. The sequenced sample was naive T cells sorted from blood. This specimen's cell subset or site label, interpreted: cells isolated with a human naive T-cell isolation kit. This TCR was recovered from a woman aged 50 to 60 in good health. The CDR3 region reads CASSFLKAASSTDTQYF. The bases read TGTGCCAGCAGTTTTTTGAAGGCAGCCTCGAGCACAGATACGCAGTATTTT.